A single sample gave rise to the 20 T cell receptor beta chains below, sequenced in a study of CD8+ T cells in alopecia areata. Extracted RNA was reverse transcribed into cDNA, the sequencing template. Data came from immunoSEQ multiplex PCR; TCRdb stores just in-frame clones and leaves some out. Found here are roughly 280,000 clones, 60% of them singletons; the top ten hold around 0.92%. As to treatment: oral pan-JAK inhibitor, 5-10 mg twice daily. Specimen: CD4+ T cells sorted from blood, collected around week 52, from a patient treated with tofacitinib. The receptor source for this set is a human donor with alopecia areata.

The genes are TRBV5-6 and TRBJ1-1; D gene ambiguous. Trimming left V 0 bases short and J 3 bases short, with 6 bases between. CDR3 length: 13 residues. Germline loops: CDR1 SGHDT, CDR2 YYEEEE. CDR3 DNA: TGTGCCAGCAGCTTGGAGCAGTACACTGAAGCTTTCTTT. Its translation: CASSLEQYTEAFF.

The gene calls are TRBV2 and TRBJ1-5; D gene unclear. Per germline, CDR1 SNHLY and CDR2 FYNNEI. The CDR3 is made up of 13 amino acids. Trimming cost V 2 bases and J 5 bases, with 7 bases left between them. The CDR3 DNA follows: TGTGCCAGCAGTGAATACACAGATCAGCCCCAGCATTTT. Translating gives CASSEYTDQPQHF.

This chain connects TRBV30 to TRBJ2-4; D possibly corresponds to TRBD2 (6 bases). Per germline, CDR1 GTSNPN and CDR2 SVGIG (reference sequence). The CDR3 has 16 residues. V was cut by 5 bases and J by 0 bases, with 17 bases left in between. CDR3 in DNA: TGTGCCTGGGGTACGGGGGACTGGAGAGCCAAAAACATTCAGTACTTC. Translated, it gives CAWGTGDWRAKNIQYF.

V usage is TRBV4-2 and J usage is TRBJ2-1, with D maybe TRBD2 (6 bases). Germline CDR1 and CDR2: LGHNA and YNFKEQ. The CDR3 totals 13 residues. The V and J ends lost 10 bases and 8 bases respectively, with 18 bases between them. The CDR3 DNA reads TGTGCCACTGAGGGTGGCTCTAGCGATGAGCAGTTCTTC. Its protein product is CATEGGSSDEQFF.

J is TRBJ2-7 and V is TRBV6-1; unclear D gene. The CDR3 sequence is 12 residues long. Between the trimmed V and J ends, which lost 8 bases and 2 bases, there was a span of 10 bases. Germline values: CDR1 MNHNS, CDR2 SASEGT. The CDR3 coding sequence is TGTGCCAGCCGTGGGATAACCTACGAGCAGTACTTC. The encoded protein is CASRGITYEQYF.

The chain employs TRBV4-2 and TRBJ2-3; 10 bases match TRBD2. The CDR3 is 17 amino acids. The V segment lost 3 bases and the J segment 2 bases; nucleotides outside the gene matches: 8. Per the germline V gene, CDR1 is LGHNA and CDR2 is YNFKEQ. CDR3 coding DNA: TGTGCCAGCAGCCAGGAGATTAGCGGGGGGCACACAGATACGCAGTATTTT. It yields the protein CASSQEISGGHTDTQYF.

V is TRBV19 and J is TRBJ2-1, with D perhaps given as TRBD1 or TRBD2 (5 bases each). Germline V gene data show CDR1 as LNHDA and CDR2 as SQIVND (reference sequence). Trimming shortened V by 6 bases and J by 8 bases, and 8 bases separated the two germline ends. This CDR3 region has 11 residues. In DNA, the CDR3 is TGTGCCAGTAGGGGGGATTATGAGCAGTTCTTC. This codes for CASRGDYEQFF.

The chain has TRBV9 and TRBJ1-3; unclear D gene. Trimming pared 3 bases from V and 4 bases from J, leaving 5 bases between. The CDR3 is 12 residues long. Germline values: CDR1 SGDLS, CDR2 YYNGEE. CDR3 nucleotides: TGTGCCAGCAGCGCGATCGGAAACACCATATATTTT. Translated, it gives CASSAIGNTIYF.

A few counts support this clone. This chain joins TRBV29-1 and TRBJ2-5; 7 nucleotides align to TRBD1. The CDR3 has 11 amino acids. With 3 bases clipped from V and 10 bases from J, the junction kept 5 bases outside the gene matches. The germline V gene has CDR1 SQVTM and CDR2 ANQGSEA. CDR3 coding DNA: TGCAGCGTTGACTCCGGGACAGTCCAGTACTTC. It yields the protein CSVDSGTVQYF.

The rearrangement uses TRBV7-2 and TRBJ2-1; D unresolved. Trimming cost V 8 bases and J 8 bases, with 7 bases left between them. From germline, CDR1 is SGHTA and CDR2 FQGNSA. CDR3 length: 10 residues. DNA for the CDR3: TGTGCCAGCGAAGGCTATGAGCAGTTCTTC. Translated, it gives CASEGYEQFF.

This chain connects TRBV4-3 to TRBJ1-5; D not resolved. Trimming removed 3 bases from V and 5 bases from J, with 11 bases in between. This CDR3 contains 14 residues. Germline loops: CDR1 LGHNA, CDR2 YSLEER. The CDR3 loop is CASSQTPGDQPQHF. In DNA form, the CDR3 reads TGCGCCAGCAGCCAGACTCCCGGGGATCAGCCCCAGCATTTT.

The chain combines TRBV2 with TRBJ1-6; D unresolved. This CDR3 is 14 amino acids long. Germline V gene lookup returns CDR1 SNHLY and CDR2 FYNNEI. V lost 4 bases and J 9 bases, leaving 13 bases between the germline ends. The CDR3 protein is CASSGGRGISPLHF. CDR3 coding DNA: TGTGCCAGCAGTGGCGGACGAGGGATTTCACCCCTCCACTTT.

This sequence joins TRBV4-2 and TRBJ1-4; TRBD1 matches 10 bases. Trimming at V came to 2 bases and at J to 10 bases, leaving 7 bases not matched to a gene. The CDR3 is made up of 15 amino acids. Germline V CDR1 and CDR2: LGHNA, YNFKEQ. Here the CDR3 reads CASSQTGTGARKLFF. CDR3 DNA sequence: TGTGCCAGCAGCCAAACAGGGACAGGGGCACGAAAACTGTTTTTT.

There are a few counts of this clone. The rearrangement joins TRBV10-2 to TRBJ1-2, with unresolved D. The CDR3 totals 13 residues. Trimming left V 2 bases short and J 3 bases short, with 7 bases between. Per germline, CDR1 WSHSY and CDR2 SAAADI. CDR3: CASSENPDYGYTF. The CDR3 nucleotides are TGCGCCAGCAGTGAGAATCCGGACTATGGCTACACCTTC.

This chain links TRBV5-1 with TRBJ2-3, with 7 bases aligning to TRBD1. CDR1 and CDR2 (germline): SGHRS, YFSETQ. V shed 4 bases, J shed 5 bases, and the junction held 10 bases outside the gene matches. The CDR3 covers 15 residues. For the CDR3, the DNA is TGCGCCAGCAGCCGCGATGGGACAGCTGGAGATACGCAGTATTTT. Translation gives CASSRDGTAGDTQYF.

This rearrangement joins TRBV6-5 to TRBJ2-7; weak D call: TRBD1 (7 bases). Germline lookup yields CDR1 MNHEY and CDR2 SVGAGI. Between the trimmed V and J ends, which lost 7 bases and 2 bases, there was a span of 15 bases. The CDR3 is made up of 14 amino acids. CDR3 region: CASTPGDRPYEQYF. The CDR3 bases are TGTGCCAGCACTCCGGGGGACAGACCCTACGAGCAGTACTTC.

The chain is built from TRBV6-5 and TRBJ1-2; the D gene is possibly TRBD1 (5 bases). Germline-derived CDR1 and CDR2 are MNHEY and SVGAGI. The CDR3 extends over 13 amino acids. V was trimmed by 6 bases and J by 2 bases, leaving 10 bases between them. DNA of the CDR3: TGTGCCAGCAGACCACAGGAGAACTATGGCTACACCTTC. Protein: CASRPQENYGYTF.

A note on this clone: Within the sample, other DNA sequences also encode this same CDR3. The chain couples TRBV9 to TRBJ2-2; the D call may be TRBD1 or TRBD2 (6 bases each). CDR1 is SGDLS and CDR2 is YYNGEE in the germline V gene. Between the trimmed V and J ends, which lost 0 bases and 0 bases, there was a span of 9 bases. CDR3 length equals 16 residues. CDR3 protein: CASSVAGAPNTGELFF. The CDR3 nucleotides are TGTGCCAGCAGCGTAGCGGGGGCCCCGAACACCGGGGAGCTGTTTTTT.

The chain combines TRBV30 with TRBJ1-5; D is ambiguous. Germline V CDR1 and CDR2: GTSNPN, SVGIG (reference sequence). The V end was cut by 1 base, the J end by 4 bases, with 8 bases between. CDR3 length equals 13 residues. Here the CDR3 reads CAWSETLNQPQHF. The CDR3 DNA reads TGTGCCTGGAGTGAGACCCTTAATCAGCCCCAGCATTTT.

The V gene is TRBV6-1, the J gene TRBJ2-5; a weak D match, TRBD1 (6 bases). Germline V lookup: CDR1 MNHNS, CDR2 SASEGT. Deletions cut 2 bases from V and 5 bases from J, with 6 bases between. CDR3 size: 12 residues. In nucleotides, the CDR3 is TGTGCCAGCAGTGAACAGGGGGAGACCCAGTACTTC. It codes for CASSEQGETQYF.